A single T cell receptor (beta chain) is shown here with its context. Antigen: not known. The sample comes from a study of T cells expressing NK-cell markers. Study-level points and caveats: For a handful of donors, these clonotypes were likewise the leading ones in the CD3+CD56-NKG2C+ fraction.

TCRdb reworked the 5' RACE reads into one entry per CDR3 protein, no DNA. The sample data list approximately 150,000 distinct CDR3 sequences. CDR3 length: 16 residues. Germline CDR1 and CDR2: LGHNA and YNFKEQ. This clonotype was obtained from a woman between 18 and 70 years old in good health. Input material: blood T cells: a sorted CD56 or NKG2C T cell subset, CD4+ or CD8+ T cells, or bulk PBMC T cells (not recorded which). This chain uses TRBV4-2 with TRBJ1-3. CDR3 region: CASSQDPEHSGNTIYF.